The clone carrying this T cell receptor (beta chain) showed up just once. This sample was taken from a study of CD8 T cells in Susac syndrome. RNA in amounts of roughly 0.5 to 1 ug was reverse transcribed with random hexamers. TCR beta CDR3 was amplified by immunoSEQ multiplex PCR. This amplification extended across 54 Vbeta and 13 Jbeta segments. TCRdb fed the immunoSEQ multiplex PCR reads into MiXCR, producing one record per CDR3 protein. This table holds 95,000 to 150,000 distinct CDR3 sequences, approximately 94% found once. Sequencing of TCR beta was performed on blood CD8+ T cells and on blood CD4+ T cells. TEMRA cells were enriched by FACS, and CD4+ and CD8+ T cells were negatively isolated. The V and J ends lost 5 bases and 8 bases respectively, with 19 bases between them. Germline V gene lookup returns CDR1 MRHNA and CDR2 SNTAGT. The CDR3 contains 15 residues.

The V call is TRBV6-4, the J call TRBJ2-1, with a possible D match to TRBD1 (5 bases). This TCR derives from a human donor in good health. The sequenced sample was CD4+ T cells from PBMCs. The CDR3 DNA reads TGTGCCAGCAGTATAGGGGTGGCTAGTCGTGATGAGCAGTTCTTC. Amino acid sequence: CASSIGVASRDEQFF.